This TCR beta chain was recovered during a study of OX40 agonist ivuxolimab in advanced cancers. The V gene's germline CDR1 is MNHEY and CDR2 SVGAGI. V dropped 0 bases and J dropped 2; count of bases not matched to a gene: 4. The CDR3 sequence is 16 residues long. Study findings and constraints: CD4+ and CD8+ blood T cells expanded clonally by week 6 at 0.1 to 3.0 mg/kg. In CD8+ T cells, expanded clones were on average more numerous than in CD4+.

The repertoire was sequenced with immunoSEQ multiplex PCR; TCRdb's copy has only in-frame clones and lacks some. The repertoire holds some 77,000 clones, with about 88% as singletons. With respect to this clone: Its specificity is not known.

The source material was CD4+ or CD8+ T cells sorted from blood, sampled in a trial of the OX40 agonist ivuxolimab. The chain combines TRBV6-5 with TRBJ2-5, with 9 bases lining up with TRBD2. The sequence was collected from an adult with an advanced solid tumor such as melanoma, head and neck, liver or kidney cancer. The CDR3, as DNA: TGTGCCAGCAGTTACTCTCGAGCGGGAGGACAAGAGACCCAGTACTTC. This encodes CASSYSRAGGQETQYF.